These 30 T cell receptor beta chains originate from one sample sequenced in a study of CD8+ T cells in alopecia areata. Following RNA extraction, reverse transcription yielded cDNA that acted as the sequencing template. Using immunoSEQ multiplex PCR, the repertoire was profiled, and TCRdb retains in-frame clones only, with some absent. The sample includes approximately 150,000 clones, 58% of them seen just once. Treatment in this sample: oral pan-JAK inhibitor, 5-10 mg twice daily. The starting material was CD4+ T cells sorted from blood, obtained between weeks 55 and 65, from a patient treated with tofacitinib. Receptors were obtained from a human donor with alopecia areata.

The J gene is TRBJ2-3, the V gene TRBV7-8, with TRBD2 as a possible D gene (6 bases). CDR3 size: 13 residues. CDR1 and CDR2 (germline): SGHVS, FQNEAQ. The V end lost 6 bases, the J end lost 8 bases, and 15 bases lay between the germline ends. CDR3 DNA sequence: TGTGCCAGCAGGCCTTATGGGGGAGGTACGCAGTATTTT. The encoded protein is CASRPYGGGTQYF.

This sequence joins TRBV5-1 and TRBJ1-1, with a weak D call TRBD1 (5 bases). V was pared by 4 bases and J by 2 bases, with 15 bases between. Germline CDR1 reads SGHRS; CDR2 reads YFSETQ. This CDR3 is 15 amino acids long. CDR3: CASSVGGVINTEAFF. The CDR3 nucleotides read TGCGCCAGCAGCGTGGGGGGAGTAATAAACACTGAAGCTTTCTTT.

This chain uses TRBV7-6 with TRBJ1-2, with D unresolved. Trimming left V 0 bases short and J 8 bases short, with 10 bases between. Germline V gives CDR1 SGHVS, CDR2 FNYEAQ. The CDR3 is made up of 13 amino acids. CDR3 region: CASSLARGGGYTF. CDR3 nucleotide sequence: TGTGCCAGCAGCTTAGCGCGGGGAGGCGGCTACACCTTC.

The chain couples TRBV29-1 to TRBJ1-2; tentatively, D is TRBD1 (5 bases). Germline V gene sequence: CDR1 SQVTM, CDR2 ANQGSEA. The length of the CDR3 is 13 residues. The V end lost 7 bases, the J end lost 2 bases, and 14 bases lay between the germline ends. In nucleotides, the CDR3 is TGCAGCGCTTACGACAGCCTCAACTATGGCTACACCTTC. Residues: CSAYDSLNYGYTF.

The chain is built from TRBV4-1 and TRBJ2-3, with no clear D. This CDR3 has 14 residues. In germline, CDR1 is MGHRA, CDR2 YSYEKL. V dropped 0 bases and J dropped 5 bases, with 9 bases sitting between them. The CDR3 reads CASSQDLSRDTQYF. CDR3 nucleotide sequence: TGCGCCAGCAGCCAAGATCTATCACGAGATACGCAGTATTTT.

The chain employs TRBV2 and TRBJ1-2; no definite D call. V was cut by 5 bases and J by 2 bases, with 12 bases left in between. CDR1 and CDR2 from the germline V gene are SNHLY and FYNNEI. The CDR3 extends over 14 amino acids. The CDR3 sequence is CASSNPARNYGYTF. As DNA, the CDR3 is TGTGCCAGCAGTAATCCGGCCAGAAACTATGGCTACACCTTC.

The chain links TRBV28 to TRBJ2-5; the D gene could be TRBD1 or TRBD2 (5 bases each). Trimming pared 6 bases from V and 1 base from J, leaving 12 bases between. The CDR3 is 14 amino acids. Germline loops: CDR1 MDHEN, CDR2 SYDVKM. The CDR3 loop reads CASSPAGTQETQYF. The CDR3 nucleotides read TGTGCCAGCAGCCCCGCCGGGACCCAAGAGACCCAGTACTTC.

V is TRBV4-1 and J is TRBJ2-6; TRBD2 matches at 11 bases. V lost 1 base to trimming and J lost 2 bases; unmatched junction nucleotides: 7. From germline, CDR1 is MGHRA and CDR2 YSYEKL. There are 19 residues in the CDR3. CDR3 in DNA: TGCGCCAGCAGCCAAGGCCTAGCGGGGGGAACTACTGGGGCCAACGTCCTGACTTTC. Translating it yields CASSQGLAGGTTGANVLTF.

This clone was recorded only once. This chain uses TRBV5-1 with TRBJ2-3; TRBD2 matches at 8 bases. Trimming at V came to 4 bases and at J to 2 bases, leaving 9 bases not matched to a gene. The germline gives CDR1 SGHRS, CDR2 YFSETQ. This CDR3 is 16 amino acids long. The CDR3 DNA reads TGCGCCAGCAGCCCACCCCAGCGGGGGAACACAGATACGCAGTATTTT. Protein: CASSPPQRGNTDTQYF.

This clone was seen more than once but under ten times. V is TRBV7-9 and J is TRBJ1-6; D gene unclear. Germline V gene lookup returns CDR1 SEHNR and CDR2 FQNEAQ (reference sequence). The CDR3 contains 11 residues. Deletions cut 5 bases from V and 19 bases from J, with 15 bases between. In DNA, the CDR3 is TGTGCCAGCAGCGATAACGTGGCCATTCACTTT. Residues: CASSDNVAIHF.

V is TRBV10-3 and J is TRBJ2-3, with 15 bases that match TRBD2. V shed 5 bases, J shed 1 base, and the junction held 7 bases outside the gene matches. The CDR3 length is 18 residues. The germline V gene encodes CDR1 ENHRY and CDR2 SYGVKD. The CDR3 spells CAISRTSGGAYGTDTQYF. The CDR3 nucleotides read TGTGCCATCAGTAGGACTAGCGGGGGGGCCTATGGCACAGATACGCAGTATTTT.

This sequence joins TRBV7-9 and TRBJ2-5; 7 nucleotides line up with TRBD2. J was trimmed by 2 bases and V by 0 bases; bases with no gene match: 6. This CDR3 contains 16 residues. Germline CDR1 and CDR2: SEHNR and FQNEAQ (reference sequence). The CDR3 sequence is CASSLAPSGEQETQYF. The CDR3 DNA reads TGTGCCAGCAGCTTAGCCCCCAGCGGGGAACAAGAGACCCAGTACTTC.

V gene TRBV6-6 combines with J gene TRBJ1-1; D is uncertain. This CDR3 comprises 11 residues. V was clipped by 4 bases and J by 3 bases, with 3 bases between them. Germline assignment: CDR1 MNHNY and CDR2 SVGAGI (reference sequence). The CDR3 loop is CASSSYTEAFF. For the CDR3, the DNA is TGTGCCAGCAGTTCCTACACTGAAGCTTTCTTT.

This clone was recorded at least ten times. The chain employs TRBV6-5 and TRBJ2-2, with 10 nucleotides matching TRBD2. Germline CDR1 and CDR2: MNHEY and SVGAGI. With V trimmed by 4 bases and J by 5 bases, 4 bases remained unmatched. The length of the CDR3 is 15 residues. The DNA of the CDR3 is TGTGCCAGCAGTTTTAGCGGGGGGAGGACCGGGGAGCTGTTTTTT. Translated: CASSFSGGRTGELFF.

This clone has a handful of counts. The genes are TRBV2 and TRBJ1-1, with D perhaps TRBD1 (5 bases). V lost 7 bases and J 3 bases, leaving 18 bases between the germline ends. The CDR3 runs 15 residues. CDR1 is SNHLY and CDR2 is FYNNEI in the germline V gene. The CDR3 sequence: CASTYQGQGYTEAFF. The CDR3 region has the DNA TGTGCCAGCACTTACCAGGGCCAAGGATACACTGAAGCTTTCTTT.

The sample holds many counts of this clone. This CDR3 is CASTRGNYEQYF. CDR3 sequence (DNA): TGTGCCAGCACGCGGGGGAACTACGAGCAGTACTTC. The gene calls are TRBV7-2 and TRBJ2-7, with TRBD2 identical over 7 bases. Germline CDR1 SGHTA, CDR2 FQGNSA. The CDR3 consists of 12 residues. With V trimmed by 7 bases and J by 3 bases, 3 bases remained unmatched.

The chain has TRBV29-1 and TRBJ2-5; the D gene could be TRBD1 or TRBD2 (6 bases each). The CDR3 runs 13 residues. Between the trimmed V and J ends, which lost 4 bases and 7 bases, there was a span of 16 bases. Per the germline V gene, CDR1 is SQVTM and CDR2 is ANQGSEA. The CDR3 here is CSVASGARVTQYF. CDR3 in DNA: TGCAGCGTTGCCTCGGGGGCTAGGGTGACCCAGTACTTC.

V and J are TRBV29-1 and TRBJ1-6; D ambiguous. The V end lost 4 bases, the J end lost 7 bases, and 11 bases lay between the germline ends. The germline V gene encodes CDR1 SQVTM and CDR2 ANQGSEA. CDR3 length: 13 amino acids. CDR3: CSVAENQNSPLHF. The CDR3 nucleotides read TGCAGCGTTGCCGAGAACCAGAATTCACCCCTCCACTTT.

CDR3 bases: TGTGCCAGCAGACCGGGACAGGGGACCTACGAGCAGTACTTC. Translated, it gives CASRPGQGTYEQYF. This chain links TRBV6-5 with TRBJ2-7; 10 bases agree with TRBD1. J lost 2 bases, V lost 6 bases, and 4 bases had no gene match. In germline, CDR1 is MNHEY, CDR2 SVGAGI. This CDR3 has 14 residues.

The table lists this clone with a few counts. The J gene is TRBJ2-3, the V gene TRBV30; 8 bases fit TRBD1. The CDR3 spans 13 residues. Germline CDR1 and CDR2: GTSNPN and SVGIG (reference sequence). V gave up 7 bases and J gave up 0 bases; unmatched junction bases: 3. CDR3 protein: CASGQESTDTQYF. In nucleotides, the CDR3 is TGTGCCTCGGGACAGGAGAGCACAGATACGCAGTATTTT.

The genes are TRBV29-1 and TRBJ1-4, with a weak D call TRBD1 (5 bases). Germline V CDR1 and CDR2: SQVTM, ANQGSEA. Trimming cost V 1 base and J 7 bases, with 10 bases left between them. This CDR3 comprises 13 residues. The CDR3 DNA follows: TGCAGCGTTGAAGGGGGGATAGCTGAAAAACTGTTTTTT. It is translated as CSVEGGIAEKLFF. The variable domain in full, with the rest retrieved from reference TRBV29-1 and TRBJ1-4, is SAVISQKPSRDICQRGTSLTIQCQVDSQVTMMFWYRQQPGQSLTLIATANQGSEATYESGFVIDKFPISRPNLTFSTLTVSNMSPEDSSIYLCSVEGGIAEKLFFGSGTQLSVL.

The rearrangement links TRBV6-5 to TRBJ1-2; no firm D call. The germline CDR1 and CDR2 sequences are MNHEY and SVGAGI. V lost 0 bases and J 0 bases, leaving 8 bases between the germline ends. The CDR3 contains 15 residues. CDR3 coding DNA: TGTGCCAGCAGTTACTCGACGAGAGCTAACTATGGCTACACCTTC. This sequence encodes CASSYSTRANYGYTF.

The chain combines TRBV29-1 with TRBJ1-1; 8 bases agree with TRBD1. CDR1 SQVTM and CDR2 ANQGSEA come from the germline V gene. This CDR3 contains 15 residues. V was pared by 3 bases and J by 5 bases, with 11 bases of the junction left unmatched. Here the CDR3 reads CSVDRLGTGWTEAFF. The CDR3 nucleotides are TGCAGCGTTGACCGTTTAGGGACAGGTTGGACTGAAGCTTTCTTT.

The V gene is TRBV30, the J gene TRBJ1-5; possibly TRBD1 for D (5 bases). CDR1 GTSNPN and CDR2 SVGIG come from the germline V gene (reference sequence). This CDR3 comprises 13 residues. V dropped 4 bases and J dropped 7 bases, with 14 bases sitting between them. The CDR3 protein is CAWTTGVEQPQHF. Here the CDR3 DNA reads TGTGCCTGGACTACAGGAGTCGAGCAGCCCCAGCATTTT. The variable domain in full, with the rest retrieved from reference TRBV30 and TRBJ1-5, is SQTIHQWPATLVQPVGSPLSLECTVEGTSNPNLYWYRQAAGRGLQLLFYSVGIGQISSEVPQNLSASRPQDRQFILSSKKLLLSDSGFYLCAWTTGVEQPQHFGDGTRLSIL.

J is TRBJ2-3 and V is TRBV30, with 11 bases fitting TRBD2. Trimming cost V 7 bases and J 6 bases; bases outside gene matches: 3. CDR3 length: 12 residues. The V gene's germline CDR1 is GTSNPN and CDR2 SVGIG (reference sequence). The CDR3 DNA follows: TGTGCCTTTAGCGGGGGGGCCGATACGCAGTATTTT. Translated, it gives CAFSGGADTQYF. The complete variable domain, with remaining parts taken from reference TRBV30 and TRBJ2-3, reads SQTIHQWPATLVQPVGSPLSLECTVEGTSNPNLYWYRQAAGRGLQLLFYSVGIGQISSEVPQNLSASRPQDRQFILSSKKLLLSDSGFYLCAFSGGADTQYFGPGTRLTVL.

This clone was found a few times. The chain is built from TRBV7-9 and TRBJ2-3, with 7 bases aligning to TRBD2. Trimming cost V 1 base and J 13 bases; bases outside gene matches: 5. Germline values: CDR1 SEHNR, CDR2 FQNEAQ (reference sequence). The CDR3 sequence is 12 residues long. This CDR3 is CASSLGRGTKYF. CDR3 nucleotides: TGTGCCAGCAGCTTAGGACGTGGGACTAAGTATTTT.

This clone has a single count. The chain is built from TRBV6-5 and TRBJ1-1; D is unclear. The V gene lost 1 base and the J gene lost 7 bases, with 10 bases spanning the gap. Germline-derived CDR1 and CDR2 are MNHEY and SVGAGI. This CDR3 region has 13 residues. The CDR3 DNA reads as TGTGCCAGCAGTTACTTGTCGGGCTATGAAGCTTTCTTT. Translated, it gives CASSYLSGYEAFF.

The chain is built from TRBV5-1 and TRBJ2-7, with unresolved D. The CDR3 loop spans 14 amino acids. Germline-derived CDR1 and CDR2 are SGHRS and YFSETQ. With 0 bases removed from V and 5 bases from J, the gap between germline ends came to 12 bases. The chain's CDR3 is CASSLEKGSDEQYF. The CDR3 DNA follows: TGCGCCAGCAGCTTGGAAAAGGGTTCGGACGAGCAGTACTTC.

V gene TRBV19 combines with J gene TRBJ1-1; D perhaps matches TRBD1 (6 bases). The germline V gene encodes CDR1 LNHDA and CDR2 SQIVND (reference sequence). The CDR3 has 13 amino acids. V lost 5 bases and J lost 8, with 15 bases in between. The CDR3 DNA reads TGTGCCAGTAGTCCAACACGGGGGCGCGAAGCTTTCTTT. Translating gives CASSPTRGREAFF.

The chain carries TRBV5-1 and TRBJ2-2; 9 nucleotides match TRBD2. From germline, CDR1 is SGHRS and CDR2 YFSETQ. The CDR3 runs to 17 residues. The V and J ends lost 0 bases and 2 bases, in that order; junction bases with no gene match: 5. The DNA of the CDR3 is TGCGCCAGCAGCTTGGAAACTAGCGGGCTCAACACCGGGGAGCTGTTTTTT. This codes for CASSLETSGLNTGELFF.